This paragraph reports one T cell receptor (beta chain). The target antigen is unknown. This may come from a read error, since a much larger clone is one base off. This record comes from a study of CD8 T cells in ankylosing spondylitis. Findings and caveats of the study: Disease-linked clones reportedly showed significant enrichment in matched ankylosing spondylitis synovial fluid.

TCRdb fed the 5' RACE reads into MiXCR, producing one record per CDR3 protein. Counted here are approximately 250,000 distinct CDR3 sequences, about 10% occurring once; the ten biggest clones make up about 3%. This CDR3 contains 14 residues. V lost 5 bases, J lost 5 bases, and 17 bases lay in between. CDR1 SQVTM and CDR2 ANQGSEA come from the germline V gene. The sequenced material came from blood, either unsorted or a sorted T cell fraction (not recorded which). The sequence came from a male donor with ankylosing spondylitis or in good health (not recorded which). The V and J genes are TRBV29-1 and TRBJ2-3; no clear D gene. CDR3 nucleotide sequence: TGCAGCGTTAGAAAGCAGGAGTGGGTAGATACGCAGTATTTT. This gives the protein CSVRKQEWVDTQYF.